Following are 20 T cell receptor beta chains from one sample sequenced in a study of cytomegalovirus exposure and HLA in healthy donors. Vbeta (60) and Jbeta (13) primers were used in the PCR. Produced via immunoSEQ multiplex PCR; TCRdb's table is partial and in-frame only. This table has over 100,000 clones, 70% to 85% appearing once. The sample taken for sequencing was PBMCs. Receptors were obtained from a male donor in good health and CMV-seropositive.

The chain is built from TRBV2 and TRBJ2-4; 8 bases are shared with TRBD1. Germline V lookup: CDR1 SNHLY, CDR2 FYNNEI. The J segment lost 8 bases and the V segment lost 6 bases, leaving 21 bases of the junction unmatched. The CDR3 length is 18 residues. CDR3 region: CASRGRTGRHLNRDIQYF. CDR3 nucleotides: TGTGCCAGCAGAGGCAGGACAGGGAGACATCTCAATAGAGACATTCAGTACTTC. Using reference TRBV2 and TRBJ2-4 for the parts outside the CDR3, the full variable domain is EPEVTQTPSHQVTQMGQEVILRCVPISNHLYFYWYRQILGQKVEFLVSFYNNEISEKSEIFDDQFSVERPDGSNFTLKIRSTKLEDSAMYFCASRGRTGRHLNRDIQYFGAGTRLSVL.

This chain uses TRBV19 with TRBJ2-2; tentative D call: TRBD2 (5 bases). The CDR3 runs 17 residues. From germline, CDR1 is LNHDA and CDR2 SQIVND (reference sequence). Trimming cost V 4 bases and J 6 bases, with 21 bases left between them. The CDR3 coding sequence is TGTGCCAGTAGTAAGGCTAGCATGAGGGCCCCATCCGGGGAGCTGTTTTTT. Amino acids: CASSKASMRAPSGELFF.

The CDR3 DNA is TGTGCCAGCAGCTTACGGACAGGGGCTGGGGCCAACGTCCTGACTTTC. Translated: CASSLRTGAGANVLTF. The chain uses TRBV7-3 and TRBJ2-6, with TRBD1 matching over 9 bases. From germline, CDR1 is SGHTA and CDR2 FQGTGA. V lost 2 bases to trimming and J lost 2 bases; unmatched junction nucleotides: 1. The CDR3 runs to 16 residues. Full variable domain (remainder filled in from reference TRBV7-3 and TRBJ2-6): GAGVSQTPSNKVTEKGKYVELRCDPISGHTALYWYRQSLGQGPEFLIYFQGTGAADDSGLPNDRFFAVRPEGSVSTLKIQRTERGDSAVYLCASSLRTGAGANVLTFGAGSRLTVL.

The CDR3 loop reads CASSSDQGNEKLFF. CDR3 coding DNA: TGTGCCAGCTCATCAGACCAGGGAAATGAAAAACTGTTTTTT. V and J are TRBV18 and TRBJ1-4; D perhaps matches TRBD1 (5 bases). This CDR3 has 14 residues. From germline, CDR1 is KGHSH and CDR2 LQKENI. Deletions cut 5 bases from V and 5 bases from J, with 12 bases between.

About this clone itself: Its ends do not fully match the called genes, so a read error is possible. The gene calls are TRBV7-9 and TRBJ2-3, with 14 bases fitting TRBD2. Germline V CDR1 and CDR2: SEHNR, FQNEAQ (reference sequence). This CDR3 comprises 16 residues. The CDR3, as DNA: TGTTCCAGCAGTAGGGGACTAGCGGGGGAGCCAGATACGCAGTATTTT. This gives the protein CSSSRGLAGEPDTQYF.

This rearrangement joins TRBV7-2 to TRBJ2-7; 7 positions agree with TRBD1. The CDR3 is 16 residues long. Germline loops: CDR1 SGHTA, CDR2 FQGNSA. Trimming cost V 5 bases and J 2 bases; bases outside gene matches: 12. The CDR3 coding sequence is TGTGCCAGCAGCCAATGGCCCCGGGACAGTCCCTACGAGCAGTACTTC. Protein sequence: CASSQWPRDSPYEQYF.

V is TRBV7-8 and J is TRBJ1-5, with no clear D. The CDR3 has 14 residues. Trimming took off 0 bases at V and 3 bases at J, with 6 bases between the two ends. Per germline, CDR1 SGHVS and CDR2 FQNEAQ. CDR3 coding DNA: TGTGCCAGCAGCTTAGCGGCCGTCAATCAGCCCCAGCATTTT. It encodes CASSLAAVNQPQHF.

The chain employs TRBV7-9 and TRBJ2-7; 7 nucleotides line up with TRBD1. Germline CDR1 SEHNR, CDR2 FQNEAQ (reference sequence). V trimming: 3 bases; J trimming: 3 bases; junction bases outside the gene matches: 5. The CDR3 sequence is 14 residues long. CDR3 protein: CASSLTGNHYEQYF. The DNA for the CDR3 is TGTGCCAGCAGCTTGACAGGGAACCACTACGAGCAGTACTTC.

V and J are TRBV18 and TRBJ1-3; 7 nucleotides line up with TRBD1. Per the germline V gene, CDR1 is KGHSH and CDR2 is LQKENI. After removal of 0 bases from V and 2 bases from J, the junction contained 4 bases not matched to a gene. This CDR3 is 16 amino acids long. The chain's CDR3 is CASSPPSGGTGNTIYF. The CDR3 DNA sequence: TGTGCCAGCTCACCACCGTCAGGGGGAACTGGAAACACCATATATTTT.

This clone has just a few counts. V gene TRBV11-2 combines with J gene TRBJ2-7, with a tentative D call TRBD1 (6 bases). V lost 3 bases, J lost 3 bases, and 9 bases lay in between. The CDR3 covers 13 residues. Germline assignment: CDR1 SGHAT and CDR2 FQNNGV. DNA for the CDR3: TGTGCCAGCAGCTTCTCAGGGGACTACGAGCAGTACTTC. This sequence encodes CASSFSGDYEQYF.

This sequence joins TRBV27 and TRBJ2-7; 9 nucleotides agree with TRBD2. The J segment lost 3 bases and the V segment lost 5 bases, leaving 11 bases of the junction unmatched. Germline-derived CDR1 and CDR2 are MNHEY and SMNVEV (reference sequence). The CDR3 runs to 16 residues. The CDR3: CASSVASGNILYEQYF. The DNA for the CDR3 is TGTGCCAGCAGTGTGGCTAGCGGGAATATCCTCTACGAGCAGTACTTC.

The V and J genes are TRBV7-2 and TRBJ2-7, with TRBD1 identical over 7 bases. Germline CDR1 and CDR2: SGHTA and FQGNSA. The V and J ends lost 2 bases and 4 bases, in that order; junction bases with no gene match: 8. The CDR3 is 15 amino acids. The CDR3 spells CASSLISGQSYEQYF. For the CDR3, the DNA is TGTGCCAGCAGCTTAATTTCGGGACAGTCTTACGAGCAGTACTTC. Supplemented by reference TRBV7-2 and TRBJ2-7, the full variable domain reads GAGVSQSPSNKVTEKGKDVELRCDPISGHTALYWYRQSLGQGLEFLIYFQGNSAPDKSGLPSDRFSAERTGGSVSTLTIQRTQQEDSAVYLCASSLISGQSYEQYFGPGTRLTVT.

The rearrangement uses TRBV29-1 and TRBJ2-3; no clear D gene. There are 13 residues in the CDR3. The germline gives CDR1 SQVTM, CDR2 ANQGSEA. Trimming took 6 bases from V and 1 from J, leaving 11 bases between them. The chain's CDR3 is CSVTGSGTDTQYF. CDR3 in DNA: TGCAGCGTGACTGGGTCCGGCACAGATACGCAGTATTTT.

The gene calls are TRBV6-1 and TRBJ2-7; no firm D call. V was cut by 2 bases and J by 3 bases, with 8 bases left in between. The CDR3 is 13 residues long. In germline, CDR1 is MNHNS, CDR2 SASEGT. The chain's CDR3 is CASSESLFYEQYF. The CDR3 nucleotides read TGTGCCAGCAGTGAATCCCTTTTCTACGAGCAGTACTTC.

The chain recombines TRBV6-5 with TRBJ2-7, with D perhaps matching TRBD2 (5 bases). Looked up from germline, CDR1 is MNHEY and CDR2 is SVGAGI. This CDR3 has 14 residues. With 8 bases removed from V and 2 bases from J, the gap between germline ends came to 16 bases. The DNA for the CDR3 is TGTGCCAGCCAAGCGGCGTCAGCTACCTACGAGCAGTACTTC. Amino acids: CASQAASATYEQYF.

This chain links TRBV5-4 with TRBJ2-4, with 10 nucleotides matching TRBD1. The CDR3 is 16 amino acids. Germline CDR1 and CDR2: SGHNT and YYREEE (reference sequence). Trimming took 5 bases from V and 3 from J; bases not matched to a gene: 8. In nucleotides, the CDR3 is TGTGCCAGCAGTTCTGCGACAGGGGGCAGCAAAAACATTCAGTACTTC. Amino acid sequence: CASSSATGGSKNIQYF.

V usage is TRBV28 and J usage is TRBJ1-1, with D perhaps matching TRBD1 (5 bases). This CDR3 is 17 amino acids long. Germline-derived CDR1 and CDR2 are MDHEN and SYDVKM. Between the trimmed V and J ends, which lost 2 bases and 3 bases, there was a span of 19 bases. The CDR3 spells CASSLLAGFVLDTEAFF. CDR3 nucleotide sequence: TGTGCCAGCAGTTTACTGGCAGGGTTCGTTCTGGACACTGAAGCTTTCTTT. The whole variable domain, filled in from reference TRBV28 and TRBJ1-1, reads DVKVTQSSRYLVKRTGEKVFLECVQDMDHENMFWYRQDPGLGLRLIYFSYDVKMKEKGDIPEGYSVSREKKERFSLILESASTNQTSMYLCASSLLAGFVLDTEAFFGQGTRLTVV.

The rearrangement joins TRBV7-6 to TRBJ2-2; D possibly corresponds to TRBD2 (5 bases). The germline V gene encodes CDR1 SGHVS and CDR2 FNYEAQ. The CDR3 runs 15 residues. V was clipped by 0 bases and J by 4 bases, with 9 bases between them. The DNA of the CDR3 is TGTGCCAGCAGCTTAGCGGGAGTGGGCACCGGGGAGCTGTTTTTT. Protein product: CASSLAGVGTGELFF.

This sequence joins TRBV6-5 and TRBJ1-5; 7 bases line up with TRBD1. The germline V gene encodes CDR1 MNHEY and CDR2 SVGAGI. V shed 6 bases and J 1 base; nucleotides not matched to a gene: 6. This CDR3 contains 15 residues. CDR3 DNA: TGTGCCAGCAGACTAGACAGGGAAAGCAATCAGCCCCAGCATTTT. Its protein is CASRLDRESNQPQHF.

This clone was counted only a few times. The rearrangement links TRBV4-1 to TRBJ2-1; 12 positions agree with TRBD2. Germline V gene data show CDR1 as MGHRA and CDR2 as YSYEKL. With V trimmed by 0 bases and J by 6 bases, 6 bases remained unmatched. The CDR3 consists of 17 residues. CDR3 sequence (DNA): TGCGCCAGCAGCCAAGATCTAGCGGGAGGGCCCCGCAATGAGCAGTTCTTC. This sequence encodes CASSQDLAGGPRNEQFF.